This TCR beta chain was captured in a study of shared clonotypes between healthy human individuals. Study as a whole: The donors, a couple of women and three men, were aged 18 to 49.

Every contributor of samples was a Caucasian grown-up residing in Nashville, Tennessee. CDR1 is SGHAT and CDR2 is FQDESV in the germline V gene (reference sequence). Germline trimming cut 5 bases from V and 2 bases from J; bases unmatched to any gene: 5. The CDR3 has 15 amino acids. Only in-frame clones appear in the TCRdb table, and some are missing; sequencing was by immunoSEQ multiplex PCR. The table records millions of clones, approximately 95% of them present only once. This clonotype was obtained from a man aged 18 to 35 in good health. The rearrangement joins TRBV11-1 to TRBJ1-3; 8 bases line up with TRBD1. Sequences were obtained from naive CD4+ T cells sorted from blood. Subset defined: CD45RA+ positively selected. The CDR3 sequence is CASSRDRKPGNTIYF. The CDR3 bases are TGTGCCAGCAGCCGGGACAGGAAGCCTGGAAACACCATATATTTT. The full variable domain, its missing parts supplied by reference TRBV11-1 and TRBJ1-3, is EAEVAQSPRYKITEKSQAVAFWCDPISGHATLYWYRQILGQGPELLVQFQDESVVDDSQLPKDRFSAERLKGVDSTLKIQPAELGDSAMYLCASSRDRKPGNTIYFGEGSWLTVV.